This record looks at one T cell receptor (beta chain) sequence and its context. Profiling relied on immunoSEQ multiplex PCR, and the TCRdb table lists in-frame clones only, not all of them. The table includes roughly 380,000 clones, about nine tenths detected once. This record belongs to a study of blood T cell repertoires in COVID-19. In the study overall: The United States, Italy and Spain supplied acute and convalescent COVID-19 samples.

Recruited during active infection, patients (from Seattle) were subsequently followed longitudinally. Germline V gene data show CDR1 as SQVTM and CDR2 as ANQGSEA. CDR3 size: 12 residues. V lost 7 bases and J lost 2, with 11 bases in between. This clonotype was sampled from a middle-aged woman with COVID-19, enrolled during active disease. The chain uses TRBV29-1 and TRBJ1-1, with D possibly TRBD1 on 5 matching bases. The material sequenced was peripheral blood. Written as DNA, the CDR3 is TGCAGCGCGGGACTGAAAAACACTGAAGCTTTCTTT. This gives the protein CSAGLKNTEAFF.